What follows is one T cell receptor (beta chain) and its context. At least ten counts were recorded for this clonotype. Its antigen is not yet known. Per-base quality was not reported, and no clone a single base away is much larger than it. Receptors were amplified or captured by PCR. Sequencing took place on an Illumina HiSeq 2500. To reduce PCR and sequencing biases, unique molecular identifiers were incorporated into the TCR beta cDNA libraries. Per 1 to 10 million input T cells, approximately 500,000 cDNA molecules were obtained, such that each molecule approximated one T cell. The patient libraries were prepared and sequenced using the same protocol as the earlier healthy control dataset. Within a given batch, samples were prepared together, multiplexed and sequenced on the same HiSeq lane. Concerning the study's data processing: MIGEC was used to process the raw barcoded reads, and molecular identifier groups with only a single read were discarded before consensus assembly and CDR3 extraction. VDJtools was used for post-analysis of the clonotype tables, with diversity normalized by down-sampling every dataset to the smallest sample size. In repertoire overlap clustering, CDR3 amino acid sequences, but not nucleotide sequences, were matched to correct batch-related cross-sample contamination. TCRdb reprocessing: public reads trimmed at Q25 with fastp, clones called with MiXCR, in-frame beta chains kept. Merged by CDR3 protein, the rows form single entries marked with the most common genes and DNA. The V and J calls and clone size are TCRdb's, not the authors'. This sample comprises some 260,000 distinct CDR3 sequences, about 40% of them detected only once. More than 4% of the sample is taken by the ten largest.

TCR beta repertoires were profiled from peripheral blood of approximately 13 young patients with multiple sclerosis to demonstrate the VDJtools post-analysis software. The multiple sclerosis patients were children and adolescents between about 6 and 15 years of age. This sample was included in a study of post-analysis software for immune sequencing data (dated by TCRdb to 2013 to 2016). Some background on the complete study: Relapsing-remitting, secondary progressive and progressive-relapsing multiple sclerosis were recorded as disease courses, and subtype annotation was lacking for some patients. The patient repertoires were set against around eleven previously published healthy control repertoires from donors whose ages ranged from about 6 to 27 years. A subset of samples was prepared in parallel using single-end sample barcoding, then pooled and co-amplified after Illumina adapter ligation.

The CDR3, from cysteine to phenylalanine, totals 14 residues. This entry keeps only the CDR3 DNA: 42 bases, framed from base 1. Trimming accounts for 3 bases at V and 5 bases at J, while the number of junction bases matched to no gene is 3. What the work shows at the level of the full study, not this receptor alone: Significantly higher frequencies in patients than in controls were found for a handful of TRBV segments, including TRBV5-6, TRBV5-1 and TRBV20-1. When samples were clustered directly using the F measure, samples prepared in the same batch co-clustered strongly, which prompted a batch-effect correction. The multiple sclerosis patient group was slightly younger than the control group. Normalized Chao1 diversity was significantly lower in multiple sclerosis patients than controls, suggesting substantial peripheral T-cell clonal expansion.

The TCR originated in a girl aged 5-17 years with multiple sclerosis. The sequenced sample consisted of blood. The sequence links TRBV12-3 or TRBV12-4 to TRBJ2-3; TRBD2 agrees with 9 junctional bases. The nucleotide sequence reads TGTGCCAGCAGTTTCGCGGGGGGGATAGATACGCAGTATTTT. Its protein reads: CASSFAGGIDTQYF.